These T cell receptor beta chains were read from a single sample in a study of blood T cell repertoires in COVID-19. Clones were sequenced by immunoSEQ multiplex PCR, and TCRdb holds only the in-frame ones, with some missing. The repertoire includes just over 350,000 clones, 75% to 90% of them detected once, and about 7.6% sits in the top ten. The specimen sequenced was peripheral blood. The receptors originated from a woman between 55 and 75 years old with COVID-19, enrolled during active disease. The CDR3 runs from the conserved cysteine through the conserved F or W. Each record gives: J gene, V gene, clone size, D gene, CDR3 protein, CDR3 DNA. The D gene is left open where the match is weak. The size of a clone is reported for some rows only, either as once, few or many, or as a class for expanded clones.

J gene: TRBJ1-4; V gene: TRBV5-1; clone size: NA; D gene: NA; CDR3 protein: CASSWTSTGEEKLFF; CDR3 DNA: TGCGCCAGCAGCTGGACCTCTACGGGGGAGGAAAAACTGTTTTTT
J gene: TRBJ1-5; V gene: TRBV19; clone size: NA; D gene: NA; CDR3 protein: CASSIGWSSGLGQPQHF; CDR3 DNA: TGTGCCAGTAGTATTGGGTGGTCGTCAGGATTGGGTCAGCCCCAGCATTTT
J gene: TRBJ2-7; V gene: TRBV6-2/TRBV6-3; clone size: NA; D gene: NA; CDR3 protein: CASSYSAVRAPYEQYF; CDR3 DNA: TGTGCCAGCAGTTACTCTGCAGTGAGGGCTCCCTACGAGCAGTACTTC
J gene: TRBJ1-1; V gene: TRBV2; clone size: NA; D gene: TRBD1; CDR3 protein: CASRGDRLNTEAFF; CDR3 DNA: TGTGCCAGCAGGGGGGACAGGTTGAACACTGAAGCTTTCTTT
J gene: TRBJ2-1; V gene: TRBV27; clone size: NA; D gene: NA; CDR3 protein: CASKTPLYNEQFF; CDR3 DNA: TGTGCCAGCAAGACTCCTCTCTACAATGAGCAGTTCTTC
J gene: TRBJ2-7; V gene: TRBV9; clone size: NA; D gene: TRBD2; CDR3 protein: CASSPLATSDDYEQYF; CDR3 DNA: TGTGCCAGCAGCCCCCTGGCAACTAGCGATGACTACGAGCAGTACTTC
J gene: TRBJ1-5; V gene: TRBV6-5; clone size: NA; D gene: NA; CDR3 protein: CASSSGGGNQPQHF; CDR3 DNA: TGTGCCAGCAGTTCGGGGGGAGGCAATCAGCCCCAGCATTTT
J gene: TRBJ2-3; V gene: TRBV24-1; clone size: NA; D gene: TRBD1; CDR3 protein: CATSDHRGPDTQYF; CDR3 DNA: TGTGCCACCAGTGATCACAGGGGGCCAGATACGCAGTATTTT
J gene: TRBJ1-2; V gene: TRBV12-3/TRBV12-4; clone size: NA; D gene: NA; CDR3 protein: CASSSGVNYGYTF; CDR3 DNA: TGTGCCAGCAGTTCGGGGGTGAACTATGGCTACACCTTC
J gene: TRBJ1-1; V gene: TRBV7-2; clone size: NA; D gene: NA; CDR3 protein: CASSSSPQGYGDTEAFF; CDR3 DNA: TGTGCCAGCAGCTCCTCTCCGCAGGGTTATGGGGACACTGAAGCTTTCTTT
J gene: TRBJ2-7; V gene: TRBV11-3; clone size: NA; D gene: TRBD1; CDR3 protein: CASSYDRASYEQYF; CDR3 DNA: TGTGCCAGCAGCTATGACAGGGCCTCCTACGAGCAGTACTTC
J gene: TRBJ2-3; V gene: TRBV6-5; clone size: NA; D gene: TRBD1; CDR3 protein: CASSSRQGGTDTQYF; CDR3 DNA: TGTGCCAGCAGTAGTCGACAGGGCGGCACAGATACGCAGTATTTT
J gene: TRBJ2-7; V gene: TRBV9; clone size: NA; D gene: TRBD2; CDR3 protein: CASSAGTSTLSSYEQYF; CDR3 DNA: TGTGCCAGCAGCGCGGGGACTAGCACCCTGAGCTCCTACGAGCAGTACTTC
J gene: TRBJ1-6; V gene: TRBV7-9; clone size: NA; D gene: NA; CDR3 protein: CASSPTGFENSPLHF; CDR3 DNA: TGTGCCAGCAGCCCTACAGGGTTTGAAAATTCACCCCTCCACTTT
J gene: TRBJ1-2; V gene: TRBV6-2/TRBV6-3; clone size: few; D gene: NA; CDR3 protein: CASSYVKQGGYGYTF; CDR3 DNA: TGTGCCAGCAGTTACGTAAAACAGGGCGGATATGGCTACACCTTC
J gene: TRBJ2-7; V gene: TRBV6-2/TRBV6-3; clone size: NA; D gene: TRBD2; CDR3 protein: CASSPSGYEQYF; CDR3 DNA: TGTGCCAGCAGCCCTAGCGGCTACGAGCAGTACTTC
J gene: TRBJ2-7; V gene: TRBV14; clone size: NA; D gene: NA; CDR3 protein: CASSHTGNKGEQYF; CDR3 DNA: TGTGCCAGCAGCCACACAGGGAATAAGGGCGAGCAGTACTTC
J gene: TRBJ2-2; V gene: TRBV11-2; clone size: NA; D gene: NA; CDR3 protein: CASSSPGKLGTGELFF; CDR3 DNA: TGTGCCAGCAGCTCTCCGGGGAAGTTGGGCACCGGGGAGCTGTTTTTT
J gene: TRBJ2-1; V gene: TRBV7-3; clone size: NA; D gene: TRBD2; CDR3 protein: CASSSPAGVIYNEQFF; CDR3 DNA: TGTGCCAGCAGTTCCCCAGCGGGGGTTATATACAATGAGCAGTTCTTC
J gene: TRBJ1-2; V gene: TRBV7-9; clone size: NA; D gene: NA; CDR3 protein: CASRSVEGNGYTF; CDR3 DNA: TGTGCCAGCAGATCGGTCGAGGGCAATGGCTACACCTTC
J gene: TRBJ1-2; V gene: TRBV7-8; clone size: NA; D gene: TRBD1; CDR3 protein: CASSSSDRGGGYTF; CDR3 DNA: TGTGCCAGCAGCTCCTCGGACAGGGGAGGAGGCTACACCTTC
J gene: TRBJ1-1; V gene: TRBV6-2/TRBV6-3; clone size: once; D gene: NA; CDR3 protein: CASSYSGGGNTEAFF; CDR3 DNA: TGTGCCAGCAGTTACTCGGGCGGGGGGAACACTGAAGCTTTCTTT
J gene: TRBJ2-2; V gene: TRBV7-3; clone size: NA; D gene: TRBD1; CDR3 protein: CASRQTGTGNTGELFF; CDR3 DNA: TGTGCCAGCAGACAAACCGGGACAGGGAACACCGGGGAGCTGTTTTTT
J gene: TRBJ1-1; V gene: TRBV11-2; clone size: NA; D gene: NA; CDR3 protein: CASSLGDTKNTEAFF; CDR3 DNA: TGTGCCAGCAGCTTAGGGGACACTAAGAACACTGAAGCTTTCTTT
J gene: TRBJ2-3; V gene: TRBV7-6; clone size: once; D gene: NA; CDR3 protein: CASSQGVGGEDTQYF; CDR3 DNA: TGTGCCAGCAGCCAGGGGGTCGGGGGTGAAGATACGCAGTATTTT
J gene: TRBJ1-1; V gene: TRBV18; clone size: NA; D gene: TRBD1; CDR3 protein: CASSPGTGGDTEAFF; CDR3 DNA: TGTGCCAGCTCACCCGGGACAGGGGGAGACACTGAAGCTTTCTTT
J gene: TRBJ2-7; V gene: TRBV6-6; clone size: NA; D gene: NA; CDR3 protein: CASSYSQGNEQYF; CDR3 DNA: TGTGCCAGCAGTTATTCACAGGGCAACGAGCAGTACTTC
J gene: TRBJ2-7; V gene: TRBV10-1; clone size: NA; D gene: NA; CDR3 protein: CASSDPGTYEQYF; CDR3 DNA: TGCGCCAGCAGTGACCCGGGAACCTACGAGCAGTACTTC
J gene: TRBJ1-3; V gene: TRBV30; clone size: once; D gene: TRBD1; CDR3 protein: CAWHTRRGPGNTIYF; CDR3 DNA: TGTGCCTGGCATACAAGGAGGGGGCCTGGAAACACCATATATTTT
J gene: TRBJ1-2; V gene: TRBV11-2; clone size: NA; D gene: NA; CDR3 protein: CASSLERGGNYGYTF; CDR3 DNA: TGTGCCAGCAGCTTAGAGCGGGGAGGAAACTATGGCTACACCTTC
J gene: TRBJ1-6; V gene: TRBV12-3/TRBV12-4; clone size: NA; D gene: NA; CDR3 protein: CASSFQGDSPLHF; CDR3 DNA: TGTGCCAGCAGTTTTCAAGGGGATTCACCCCTCCACTTT
J gene: TRBJ1-1; V gene: TRBV5-8; clone size: NA; D gene: NA; CDR3 protein: CASSPTSPPNTEAFF; CDR3 DNA: TGTGCCAGCAGCCCCACATCACCCCCGAACACTGAAGCTTTCTTT